These 20 T cell receptor beta chains were all obtained from the same sample, sequenced in a study of shared clonotypes between healthy human individuals. Positively selected for CCR7, the CD45RO-negative cells used as naive CD8 cells excluded terminally differentiated effector memory CD45RA+ cells. Produced via immunoSEQ multiplex PCR; TCRdb's table is partial and in-frame only. The sample carries around 1.9 million clones, 93% recorded once. Input material: naive CD8+ T cells from PBMCs. The receptor set was obtained from a man younger than 35 in good health. Some clones in this sample may be carry-over from other donors' samples.

The chain links TRBV4-2 to TRBJ2-3; either TRBD1 or TRBD2 may supply D (5 bases each). V was trimmed by 4 bases and J by 6 bases, leaving 17 bases between them. In germline, CDR1 is LGHNA, CDR2 YNFKEQ. This CDR3 is built from 15 residues. The CDR3 DNA follows: TGTGCCAGCAGCCCGGGGACCCCCGCATTCGATACGCAGTATTTT. Amino acids: CASSPGTPAFDTQYF.

The V and J genes are TRBV19 and TRBJ1-1; D is perhaps TRBD1 (6 bases). The CDR3 spans 14 residues. Between the trimmed V and J ends, which lost 4 bases and 3 bases, there was a span of 12 bases. Germline lookup yields CDR1 LNHDA and CDR2 SQIVND (reference sequence). The CDR3 sequence: CASSTYRGDTEAFF. The CDR3 DNA reads as TGTGCCAGTAGTACTTATAGGGGGGACACTGAAGCTTTCTTT.

The chain links TRBV6-1 to TRBJ2-3; D might be TRBD1 or TRBD2, each matching 5 bases. Deletions cut 6 bases from V and 5 bases from J, with 15 bases between. In germline, CDR1 is MNHNS, CDR2 SASEGT. This CDR3 is 14 amino acids long. CDR3 in DNA: TGTGCCAGCAGCGAGGGGATGCGGGTAGATACGCAGTATTTT. Amino acid sequence: CASSEGMRVDTQYF.

The rearrangement joins TRBV28 to TRBJ1-4, with a possible D match to TRBD1 (6 bases). The CDR3 length is 13 residues. Germline V gene sequence: CDR1 MDHEN, CDR2 SYDVKM. V lost 4 bases and J lost 7, with 10 bases in between. As DNA, the CDR3 is TGTGCCAGCAGTTCCCAGACAGGTGAAAAACTGTTTTTT. Translating it yields CASSSQTGEKLFF. Full variable domain (missing parts from reference TRBV28 and TRBJ1-4): DVKVTQSSRYLVKRTGEKVFLECVQDMDHENMFWYRQDPGLGLRLIYFSYDVKMKEKGDIPEGYSVSREKKERFSLILESASTNQTSMYLCASSSQTGEKLFFGSGTQLSVL.

This chain connects TRBV7-9 to TRBJ1-2, with unresolved D. CDR1 and CDR2 from the germline V gene are SEHNR and FQNEAQ (reference sequence). Trimming pared 3 bases from V and 8 bases from J, leaving 16 bases between. The length of the CDR3 is 14 residues. The CDR3 here is CASSLGRPAGGYTF. Written as DNA, the CDR3 is TGTGCCAGCAGCTTGGGTCGCCCGGCGGGGGGCTACACCTTC.

The chain combines TRBV11-2 with TRBJ2-3, with TRBD2 matching 7 bases. This CDR3 has 15 residues. Unmatched junction bases numbered 8, after V lost 4 bases and J lost 4 bases. The germline CDR1 and CDR2 sequences are SGHAT and FQNNGV. The CDR3 reads CASSWGGGGADTQYF. The CDR3 DNA reads as TGTGCCAGCAGCTGGGGAGGCGGGGGTGCAGATACGCAGTATTTT. Based on the CDR3 plus reference TRBV11-2 and TRBJ2-3, the full variable domain is EAGVAQSPRYKIIEKRQSVAFWCNPISGHATLYWYQQILGQGPKLLIQFQNNGVVDDSQLPKDRFSAERLKGVDSTLKIQPAKLEDSAVYLCASSWGGGGADTQYFGPGTRLTVL.

J is TRBJ1-6 and V is TRBV4-1; a possible D gene is TRBD1 (5 bases). Trimming shortened V by 0 bases and J by 9 bases, and 12 bases separated the two germline ends. The CDR3 totals 15 residues. Looked up from germline, CDR1 is MGHRA and CDR2 is YSYEKL. The CDR3 DNA is TGCGCCAGCAGCCAAGATAAGGGTAGGGGTTCACCCCTCCACTTT. This gives the protein CASSQDKGRGSPLHF.

The genes are TRBV5-8 and TRBJ1-3; D uncertain. The CDR3 contains 16 residues. Germline CDR1 reads SGHTS; CDR2 reads YDEGEE. V dropped 1 base and J dropped 0 bases, with 11 bases sitting between them. The CDR3 region is CASSLIRPSSGNTIYF. The CDR3 DNA follows: TGTGCCAGCAGCTTGATACGGCCGAGCTCTGGAAACACCATATATTTT. Combining the CDR3 with reference TRBV5-8 and TRBJ1-3 gives the whole variable domain EAGVTQSPTHLIKTRGQQATLRCSPISGHTSVYWYQQALGLGLQFLLWYDEGEERNRGNFPPRFSGRQFPNYSSELNVNALELEDSALYLCASSLIRPSSGNTIYFGEGSWLTVV.

The chain recombines TRBV10-3 with TRBJ1-1; weak D call: TRBD1 (5 bases). CDR1 and CDR2 from the germline V gene are ENHRY and SYGVKD. The CDR3 sequence is 16 residues long. V was cut by 10 bases and J by 1 base, with 22 bases left in between. The CDR3 DNA is TGTGCCACGACACACCCGGGGACCATACAGAACACTGAAGCTTTCTTT. This translates into CATTHPGTIQNTEAFF.

The chain recombines TRBV19 with TRBJ1-1; D possibly corresponds to TRBD1 (6 bases). CDR3 size: 17 residues. With 6 bases removed from V and 6 bases from J, the gap between germline ends came to 26 bases. CDR1 is LNHDA, CDR2 SQIVND, per germline (reference sequence). The CDR3 protein is CASRVGTSRRVEPEAFF. The DNA of the CDR3 is TGTGCCAGTAGAGTAGGGACATCCCGACGAGTTGAGCCTGAAGCTTTCTTT. Drawing the rest from reference TRBV19 and TRBJ1-1, the complete variable domain is DGGITQSPKYLFRKEGQNVTLSCEQNLNHDAMYWYRQDPGQGLRLIYYSQIVNDFQKGDIAEGYSVSREKKESFPLTVTSAQKNPTAFYLCASRVGTSRRVEPEAFFGQGTRLTVV.

The rearrangement links TRBV5-6 to TRBJ2-2; D is possibly TRBD1 (5 bases). Per the germline V gene, CDR1 is SGHDT and CDR2 is YYEEEE. CDR3 length: 14 residues. Trimming took off 1 base at V and 9 bases at J, with 13 bases between the two ends. Written as DNA, the CDR3 is TGTGCCAGCAGCTTGCAGTTTAGGGGCCGGGAGCTGTTTTTT. Translating gives CASSLQFRGRELFF.

The rearrangement uses TRBV4-1 and TRBJ1-5; weak D call: TRBD1 (6 bases). The CDR3 consists of 17 residues. Trimming removed 1 base from V and 1 base from J, with 14 bases in between. Per germline, CDR1 MGHRA and CDR2 YSYEKL. The CDR3 spells CASSQVQGTKSNQPQHF. CDR3 coding DNA: TGCGCCAGCAGCCAAGTGCAAGGGACAAAGAGCAATCAGCCCCAGCATTTT.

This clone was seen a single time. The CDR3 is CASTWGGAAGYEQYF. CDR3 sequence (DNA): TGTGCCAGCACCTGGGGAGGAGCAGCGGGTTACGAGCAGTACTTC. The chain employs TRBV7-9 and TRBJ2-7; TRBD2 might be the D (6 bases). The CDR3 length is 15 residues. Trimming removed 7 bases from V and 4 bases from J, with 20 bases in between. The germline CDR1 and CDR2 sequences are SEHNR and FQNEAQ (reference sequence).

This clone was seen just once. This chain links TRBV19 with TRBJ2-3; the match to TRBD2 covers 12 bases. The CDR3 has 17 amino acids. V lost 3 bases, J lost 4 bases, and 8 bases stayed unmatched. Germline V gene lookup returns CDR1 LNHDA and CDR2 SQIVND (reference sequence). The CDR3 protein is CASSILLGLAGADTQYF. In DNA, the CDR3 is TGTGCCAGTAGTATTCTTTTGGGACTAGCGGGTGCAGATACGCAGTATTTT.

The V and J genes are TRBV30 and TRBJ1-1; TRBD1 matches 7 bases. Losses at the gene ends were 4 bases for V and 1 base for J; bases not matched to a gene: 9. The CDR3 spans 15 residues. Germline V lookup: CDR1 GTSNPN, CDR2 SVGIG (reference sequence). CDR3: CAWIRRGTANTEAFF. The CDR3 DNA is TGTGCCTGGATTCGCAGGGGGACAGCGAACACTGAAGCTTTCTTT.

The chain recombines TRBV30 with TRBJ2-4; no reliable D call. The CDR3 runs to 12 residues. V lost 1 base, J lost 3 bases, and 4 bases lay in between. From germline, CDR1 is GTSNPN and CDR2 SVGIG (reference sequence). The CDR3 region has the DNA TGTGCCTGGAGTGATGGCAAAAACATTCAGTACTTC. Its protein is CAWSDGKNIQYF.

The chain uses TRBV5-1 and TRBJ2-3; 7 bases fit TRBD2. V lost 4 bases, J lost 2 bases, and 4 bases stayed unmatched. Germline-derived CDR1 and CDR2 are SGHRS and YFSETQ. The CDR3 spans 14 residues. Here the CDR3 reads CASSAGAITDTQYF. Here the CDR3 DNA reads TGCGCCAGCAGCGCGGGAGCGATCACAGATACGCAGTATTTT. Complete variable domain (other parts from reference TRBV5-1 and TRBJ2-3): KAGVTQTPRYLIKTRGQQVTLSCSPISGHRSVSWYQQTPGQGLQFLFEYFSETQRNKGNFPGRFSGRQFSNSRSEMNVSTLELGDSALYLCASSAGAITDTQYFGPGTRLTVL.

The genes are TRBV6-5 and TRBJ2-5; 11 bases match TRBD2. V lost 4 bases to trimming and J lost 5 bases; unmatched junction nucleotides: 3. This CDR3 spans 14 amino acids. Germline V CDR1 and CDR2: MNHEY, SVGAGI. Here the CDR3 DNA reads TGTGCCAGCAGTTCGGGACTAGCGGTGGAGACCCAGTACTTC. Amino acid sequence: CASSSGLAVETQYF.

The V gene is TRBV27, the J gene TRBJ2-7, with 7 bases matching TRBD2. There are 14 residues in the CDR3. With V trimmed by 4 bases and J by 5 bases, 8 bases remained unmatched. Looked up from germline, CDR1 is MNHEY and CDR2 is SMNVEV (reference sequence). Here the CDR3 DNA reads TGTGCCAGCAGTTACGTGGGAGGGCCTCACGAGCAGTACTTC. This encodes CASSYVGGPHEQYF.

The chain links TRBV25-1 to TRBJ2-1; 7 bases fit TRBD1. After removal of 3 bases from V and 3 bases from J, the junction contained 5 bases not matched to a gene. CDR1 and CDR2 from the germline V gene are MGHDK and SYGVNS. The CDR3 spans 15 residues. The CDR3 spells CASSEDRLLYNEQFF. In nucleotides, the CDR3 is TGTGCCAGCAGTGAGGACAGGCTCCTCTACAATGAGCAGTTCTTC.